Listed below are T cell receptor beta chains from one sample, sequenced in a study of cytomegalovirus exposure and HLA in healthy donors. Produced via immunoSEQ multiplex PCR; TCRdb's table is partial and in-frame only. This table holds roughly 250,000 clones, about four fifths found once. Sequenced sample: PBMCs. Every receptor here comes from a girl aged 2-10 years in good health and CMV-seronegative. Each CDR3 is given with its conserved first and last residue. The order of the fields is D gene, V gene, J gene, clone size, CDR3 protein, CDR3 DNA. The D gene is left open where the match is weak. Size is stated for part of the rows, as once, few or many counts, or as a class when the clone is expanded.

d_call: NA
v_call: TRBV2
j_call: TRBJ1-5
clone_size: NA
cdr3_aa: CASSAPQGSQPQHF
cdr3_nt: TGTGCCAGCAGTGCCCCACAGGGAAGTCAGCCCCAGCATTTT

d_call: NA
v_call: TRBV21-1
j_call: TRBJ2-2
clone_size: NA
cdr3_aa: CASSKVAEKKRPNTGELFF
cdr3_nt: TGTGCCAGCAGCAAAGTGGCTGAGAAAAAGCGACCGAACACCGGGGAGCTGTTTTTT

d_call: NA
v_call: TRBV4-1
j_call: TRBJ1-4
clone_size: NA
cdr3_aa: CAGSQVDEKLFF
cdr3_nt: TGCGCCGGCAGCCAAGTCGATGAAAAACTGTTTTTT

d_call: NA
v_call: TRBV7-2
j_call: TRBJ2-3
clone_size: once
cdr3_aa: CASSFRFGERSDTQYF
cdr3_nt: TGTGCCAGCAGCTTTAGATTTGGGGAGCGGTCTGATACGCAGTATTTT

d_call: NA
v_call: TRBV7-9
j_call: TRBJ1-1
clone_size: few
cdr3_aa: CASSPEPGEAFF
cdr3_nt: TGTGCCAGCAGCCCCGAACCAGGGGAAGCTTTCTTT

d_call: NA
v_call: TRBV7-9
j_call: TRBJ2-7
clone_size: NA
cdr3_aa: CASSPIIGLSGYSYEQYF
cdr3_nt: TGTGCCAGCAGCCCAATCATAGGGTTGAGCGGGTACTCCTACGAGCAGTACTTC

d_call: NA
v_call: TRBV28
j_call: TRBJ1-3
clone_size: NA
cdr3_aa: CASSPPNSGNTIYF
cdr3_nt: TGTGCCAGCAGTCCCCCCAACTCTGGAAACACCATATATTTT

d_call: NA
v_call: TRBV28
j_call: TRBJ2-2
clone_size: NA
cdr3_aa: CASSFPLGELFF
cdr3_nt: TGTGCCAGCAGTTTCCCGCTAGGGGAGCTGTTTTTT

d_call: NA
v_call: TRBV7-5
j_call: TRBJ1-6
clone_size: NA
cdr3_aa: CVRSHTNQGPHRSPLHF
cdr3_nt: TGTGTCAGAAGCCACACCAACCAGGGGCCACACCGTTCACCCCTCCACTTT

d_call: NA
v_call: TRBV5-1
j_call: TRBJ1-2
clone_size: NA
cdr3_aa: CASSLEGVAGDGYTF
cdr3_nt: TGCGCCAGCAGCTTGGAGGGCGTCGCGGGGGATGGCTACACCTTC

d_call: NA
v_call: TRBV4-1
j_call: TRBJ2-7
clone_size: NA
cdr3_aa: CASSQKGVQEQYF
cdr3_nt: TGCGCCAGCAGCCAGAAGGGGGTTCAGGAGCAGTACTTC

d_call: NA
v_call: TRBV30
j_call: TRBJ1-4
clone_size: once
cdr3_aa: CAWSSGLLNEKLFF
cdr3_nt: TGTGCCTGGAGTTCAGGGCTTTTGAATGAAAAACTGTTTTTT

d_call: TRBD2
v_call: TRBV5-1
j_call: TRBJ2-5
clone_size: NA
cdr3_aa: CASSSPLAGRTQYF
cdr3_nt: TGCGCCAGCAGCTCCCCCCTAGCGGGGAGGACCCAGTACTTC

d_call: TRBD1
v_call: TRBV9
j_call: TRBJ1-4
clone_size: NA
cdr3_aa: CASSTRDREKLFF
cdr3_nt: TGTGCCAGCAGCACCCGGGACAGGGAAAAACTGTTTTTT

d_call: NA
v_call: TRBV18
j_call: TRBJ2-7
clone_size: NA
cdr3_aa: CASSPPARVGYEQYF
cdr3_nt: TGTGCCAGCTCACCACCCGCCAGGGTCGGCTACGAGCAGTACTTC

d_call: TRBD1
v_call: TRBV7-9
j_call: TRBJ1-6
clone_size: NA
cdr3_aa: CSSSSRQGNNSPLHF
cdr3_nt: TGTTCCAGCAGCTCAAGACAGGGTAATAATTCACCCCTCCACTTT

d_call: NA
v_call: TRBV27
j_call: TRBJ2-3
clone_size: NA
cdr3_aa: CASSPTRGATDTQYF
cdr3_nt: TGTGCCAGCAGCCCCACAAGAGGAGCCACAGATACGCAGTATTTT

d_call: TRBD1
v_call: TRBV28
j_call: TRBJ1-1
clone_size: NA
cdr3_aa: CASSSGTDLSLNTEAFF
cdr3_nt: TGTGCCAGCAGTTCCGGGACAGACCTTTCGTTGAACACTGAAGCTTTCTTT

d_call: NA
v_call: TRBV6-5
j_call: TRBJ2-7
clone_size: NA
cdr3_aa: CASRAREWFGWQYF
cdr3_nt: TGTGCCAGCCGGGCAAGGGAGTGGTTTGGTTGGCAGTACTTC

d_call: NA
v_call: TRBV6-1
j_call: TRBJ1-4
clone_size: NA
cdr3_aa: CASSEVGVSNEKLFF
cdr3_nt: TGTGCCAGCAGTGAAGTAGGGGTGTCTAATGAAAAACTGTTTTTT

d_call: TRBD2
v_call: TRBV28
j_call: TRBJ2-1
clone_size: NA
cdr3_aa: CASSSRAGGPYNEQFF
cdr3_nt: TGTGCCAGCAGTTCTCGAGCGGGAGGCCCATACAATGAGCAGTTCTTC

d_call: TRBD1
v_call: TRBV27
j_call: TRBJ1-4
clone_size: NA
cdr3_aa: CASSPLPGQRNEKLFF
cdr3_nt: TGTGCCAGCAGTCCACTACCGGGACAGAGGAATGAAAAACTGTTTTTT

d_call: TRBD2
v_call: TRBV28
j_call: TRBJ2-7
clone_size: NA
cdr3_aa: CASSSRTSEYEQYF
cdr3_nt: TGTGCCAGCAGTTCAAGGACTAGCGAGTACGAGCAGTACTTC

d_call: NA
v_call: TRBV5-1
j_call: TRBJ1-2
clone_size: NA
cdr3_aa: CASSGGRPYGYTF
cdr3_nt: TGCGCCAGCAGCGGGGGCAGGCCCTATGGCTACACCTTC

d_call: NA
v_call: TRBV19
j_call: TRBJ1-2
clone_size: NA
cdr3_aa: CASSRGDGYTF
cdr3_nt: TGTGCCAGTAGTCGGGGTGATGGCTACACCTTC

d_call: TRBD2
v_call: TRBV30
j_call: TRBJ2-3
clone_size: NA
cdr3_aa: CAWSASGGPADTQYF
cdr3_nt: TGTGCCTGGAGTGCTAGCGGGGGGCCGGCAGATACGCAGTATTTT

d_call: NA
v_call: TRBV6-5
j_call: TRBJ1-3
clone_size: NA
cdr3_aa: CASTRQPASGNTIYF
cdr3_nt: TGTGCCAGCACCAGACAACCGGCCTCTGGAAACACCATATATTTT

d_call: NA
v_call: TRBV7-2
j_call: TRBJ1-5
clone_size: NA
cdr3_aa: CASSPRTGNQPQHF
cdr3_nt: TGTGCCAGCAGCCCCAGGACGGGAAATCAGCCCCAGCATTTT

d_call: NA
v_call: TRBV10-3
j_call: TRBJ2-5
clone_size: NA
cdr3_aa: CATSSGAQETQYF
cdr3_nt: TGTGCCACCAGCTCAGGGGCGCAAGAGACCCAGTACTTC

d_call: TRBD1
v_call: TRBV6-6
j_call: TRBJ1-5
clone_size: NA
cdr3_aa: CASSHTGVQPQHF
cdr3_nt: TGTGCCAGCAGTCATACAGGGGTACAGCCCCAGCATTTT

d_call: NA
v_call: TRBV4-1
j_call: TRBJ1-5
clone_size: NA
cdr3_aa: CASSQGNSWGNQPQHF
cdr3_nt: TGCGCCAGCAGCCAAGGGAACAGCTGGGGCAATCAGCCCCAGCATTTT

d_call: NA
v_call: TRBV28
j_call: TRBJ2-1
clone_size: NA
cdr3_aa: CASSLLNEQFF
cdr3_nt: TGTGCCAGCAGCCTACTCAATGAGCAGTTCTTC

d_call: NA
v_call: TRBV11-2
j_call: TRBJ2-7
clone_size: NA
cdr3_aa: CASSHSGYEQYF
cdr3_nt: TGTGCCAGCAGCCATTCAGGCTACGAGCAGTACTTC

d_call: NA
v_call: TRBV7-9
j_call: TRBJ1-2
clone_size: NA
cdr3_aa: CAGSFPGDYGYTF
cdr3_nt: TGTGCCGGCAGCTTCCCCGGGGACTATGGCTACACCTTC

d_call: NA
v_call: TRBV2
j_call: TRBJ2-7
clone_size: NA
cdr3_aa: CASSGGHEQYF
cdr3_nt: TGTGCCAGCAGTGGAGGGCACGAGCAGTACTTC

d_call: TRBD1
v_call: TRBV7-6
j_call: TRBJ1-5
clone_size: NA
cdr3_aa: CASSLGQGDFNQPQHF
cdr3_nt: TGTGCCAGCAGCTTAGGTCAGGGGGATTTCAATCAGCCCCAGCATTTT

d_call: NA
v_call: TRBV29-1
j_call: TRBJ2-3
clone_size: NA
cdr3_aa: CSVQILRGSTDTQYF
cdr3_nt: TGCAGCGTCCAAATCTTAAGAGGGAGCACAGATACGCAGTATTTT

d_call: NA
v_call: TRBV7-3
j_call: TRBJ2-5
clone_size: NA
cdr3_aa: CASSRDIQETQYF
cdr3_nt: TGTGCCAGCAGCAGGGACATTCAAGAGACCCAGTACTTC

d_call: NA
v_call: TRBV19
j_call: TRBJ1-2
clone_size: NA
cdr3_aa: CASSIEKYGYTF
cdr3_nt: TGTGCCAGTAGTATCGAGAAGTATGGCTACACCTTC

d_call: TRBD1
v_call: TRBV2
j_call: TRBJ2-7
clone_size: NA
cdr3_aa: CASTRGPPGYEQYF
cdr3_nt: TGTGCCAGCACTAGGGGGCCCCCTGGATACGAGCAGTACTTC

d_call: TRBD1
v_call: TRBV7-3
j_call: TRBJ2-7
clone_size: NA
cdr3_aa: CASSSQPTGTEQYF
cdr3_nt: TGTGCCAGCAGCTCACAACCGACAGGGACCGAGCAGTACTTC

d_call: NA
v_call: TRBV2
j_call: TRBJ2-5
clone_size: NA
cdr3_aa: CASTRSFETQYF
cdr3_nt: TGTGCCAGCACCAGGTCGTTCGAGACCCAGTACTTC

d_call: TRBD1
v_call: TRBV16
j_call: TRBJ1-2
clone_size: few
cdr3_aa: CASSQLLGQGNYGYTF
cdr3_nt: TGTGCCAGCAGCCAATTATTAGGACAGGGGAACTATGGCTACACCTTC

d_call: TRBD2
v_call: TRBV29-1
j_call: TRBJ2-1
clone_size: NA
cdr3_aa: CSVEGTSATYNEQFF
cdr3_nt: TGCAGCGTTGAGGGGACTAGCGCGACTTACAATGAGCAGTTCTTC

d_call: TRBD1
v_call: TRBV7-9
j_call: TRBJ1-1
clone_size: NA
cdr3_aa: CASSPYRGADTEAFF
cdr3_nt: TGTGCCAGCAGCCCATACAGGGGGGCGGACACTGAAGCTTTCTTT

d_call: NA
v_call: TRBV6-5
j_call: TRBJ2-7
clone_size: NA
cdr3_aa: CASSYSNRLNYEQYF
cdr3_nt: TGTGCCAGCAGTTACTCGAACAGGCTGAACTACGAGCAGTACTTC

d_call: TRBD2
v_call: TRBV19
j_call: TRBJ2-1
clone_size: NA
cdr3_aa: CASSRTGGRNEQFF
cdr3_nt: TGTGCCAGTAGTAGGACGGGAGGTCGCAATGAGCAGTTCTTC

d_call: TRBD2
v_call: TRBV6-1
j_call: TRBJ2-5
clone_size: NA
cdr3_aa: CASSEGVGEGTQYF
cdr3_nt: TGTGCCAGCAGTGAAGGGGTAGGGGAGGGGACCCAGTACTTC

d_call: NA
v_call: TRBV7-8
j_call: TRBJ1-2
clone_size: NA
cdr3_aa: CASSSLGTNYGYTF
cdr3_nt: TGTGCCAGCAGCTCACTCGGGACAAACTATGGCTACACCTTC

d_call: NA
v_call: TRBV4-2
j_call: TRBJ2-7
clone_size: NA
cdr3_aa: CASSQGALSSYEQYF
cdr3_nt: TGTGCCAGCAGCCAAGGAGCCCTTAGCTCCTACGAGCAGTACTTC

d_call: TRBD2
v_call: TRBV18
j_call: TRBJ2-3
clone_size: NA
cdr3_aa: CASSPASSGRTDTQYF
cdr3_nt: TGTGCCAGCTCACCGGCCTCTAGCGGGAGAACAGATACGCAGTATTTT

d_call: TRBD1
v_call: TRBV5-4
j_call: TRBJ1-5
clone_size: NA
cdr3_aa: CASSLRAGGSNQPQHF
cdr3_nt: TGTGCCAGCAGCTTGAGGGCAGGGGGGAGCAATCAGCCCCAGCATTTT

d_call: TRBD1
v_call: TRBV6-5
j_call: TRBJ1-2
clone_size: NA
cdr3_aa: CASRTRGHYGYTF
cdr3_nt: TGTGCCAGCAGGACTAGGGGGCACTATGGCTACACCTTC

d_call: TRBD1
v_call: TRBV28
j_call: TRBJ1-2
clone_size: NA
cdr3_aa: CASSFLDRGPHGYTF
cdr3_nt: TGTGCCAGCAGTTTTCTCGACAGGGGGCCCCATGGCTACACCTTC

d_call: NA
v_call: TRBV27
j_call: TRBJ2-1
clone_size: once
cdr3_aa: CASSRGRGEREQFF
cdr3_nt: TGTGCCAGCAGTCGGGGCAGGGGGGAGAGAGAGCAGTTCTTC

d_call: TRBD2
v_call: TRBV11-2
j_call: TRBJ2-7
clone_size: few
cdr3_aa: CASSPAGNYEQYF
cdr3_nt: TGTGCCAGCAGCCCAGCGGGAAACTACGAGCAGTACTTC

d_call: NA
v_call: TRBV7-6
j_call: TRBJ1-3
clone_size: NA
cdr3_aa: CASSLGLEITHSGNTIYF
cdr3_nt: TGTGCCAGCAGCTTAGGGTTAGAGATAACGCACTCTGGAAACACCATATATTTT

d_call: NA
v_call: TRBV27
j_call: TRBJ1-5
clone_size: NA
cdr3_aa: CASGRGTGSNQPQHF
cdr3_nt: TGTGCCAGCGGCAGGGGCACGGGGAGCAATCAGCCCCAGCATTTT